A single sample is the source of the 25 T cell receptor beta chains below, sequenced in a study of a mutant IDH1 vaccine in newly diagnosed glioma. As for time point: week 47, end of study. Mutant IDH1 20-mer peptide, at 300 ug, made up each vaccine dose, with topical imiquimod. Their specific antigens are unknown. Data came from immunoSEQ multiplex PCR; TCRdb stores just in-frame clones and leaves some out. The table lists approximately 32,000 clones, around nine tenths of them singletons. Sequenced material: PBMCs, taken from a glioma patient whose treatment included an IDH1 peptide vaccine. These receptors were taken from a man between 35 and 55 years old with glioma.

This chain uses TRBV23-1 with TRBJ2-1; D is perhaps TRBD1 or TRBD2 (5 bases each). TRBV23-1 is identified as an open reading frame with a role that is uncertain. Trimming shortened V by 2 bases and J by 7 bases, and 15 bases separated the two germline ends. The CDR3 is made up of 15 amino acids. CDR3 in DNA: TGCGCCAGCAGTCAAACGCGGGCCTGGGGGAATGAGCAGTTCTTC. Translated: CASSQTRAWGNEQFF.

This clone was counted only a few times. The chain employs TRBV19 and TRBJ1-1; a possible D gene is TRBD1 (5 bases). Germline values: CDR1 LNHDA, CDR2 SQIVND (reference sequence). V was clipped by 5 bases and J by 0 bases, with 10 bases between them. This CDR3 contains 14 residues. CDR3 residues: CASSLEGLNTEAFF. The CDR3 DNA reads TGTGCCAGTAGTCTCGAGGGGTTGAACACTGAAGCTTTCTTT.

This clone has more than one count but fewer than ten. The chain employs TRBV4-2 and TRBJ2-1; TRBD1 matches 8 bases. The CDR3 extends over 16 amino acids. After removal of 0 bases from V and 3 bases from J, the junction contained 4 bases not matched to a gene. Germline CDR1 is LGHNA and CDR2 is YNFKEQ. In nucleotides, the CDR3 is TGTGCCAGCAGCCAAGAATCAGGACAGGGCTACAATGAGCAGTTCTTC. This translates into CASSQESGQGYNEQFF.

CDR3 nucleotides: TGTGCCAGCAGCCCGGACATATGGAACTATGGCTACACCTTC. Its protein is CASSPDIWNYGYTF. The V and J genes are TRBV6-5 and TRBJ1-2; a weak D match, TRBD1 (5 bases). V was cut by 6 bases and J by 2 bases, with 13 bases left in between. The CDR3 is made up of 14 amino acids. The germline V gene has CDR1 MNHEY and CDR2 SVGAGI.

This chain uses TRBV18 with TRBJ2-3; D call uncertain. The CDR3 extends over 18 amino acids. The V end lost 2 bases, the J end lost 3 bases, and 21 bases lay between the germline ends. In germline, CDR1 is KGHSH, CDR2 LQKENI. CDR3 bases: TGTGCCAGCTCACCAGAGCCCCGATCGACCGCCAAGACAGATACGCAGTATTTT. Its translation is CASSPEPRSTAKTDTQYF.

The V call is TRBV7-2, the J call TRBJ2-1; TRBD1 agrees at 8 bases. There are 15 residues in the CDR3. Germline V lookup: CDR1 SGHTA, CDR2 FQGNSA. Unmatched junction bases numbered 8, after V lost 3 bases and J lost 7 bases. DNA for the CDR3: TGTGCCAGCAGCTTCGACTGGGGACAGGTTAATGAGCAGTTCTTC. Protein product: CASSFDWGQVNEQFF. Complete variable domain (other parts from reference TRBV7-2 and TRBJ2-1): GAGVSQSPSNKVTEKGKDVELRCDPISGHTALYWYRQSLGQGLEFLIYFQGNSAPDKSGLPSDRFSAERTGGSVSTLTIQRTQQEDSAVYLCASSFDWGQVNEQFFGPGTRLTVL.

This chain joins TRBV5-1 and TRBJ1-3; 10 bases match TRBD1. Germline CDR1 and CDR2: SGHRS and YFSETQ. Unmatched junction bases numbered 8, after V lost 4 bases and J lost 4 bases. The CDR3 is 16 amino acids. The CDR3 coding sequence is TGCGCCAGCAGCCCCGACAGGGGGCGAGGGGGAAACACCATATATTTT. It is translated as CASSPDRGRGGNTIYF.

The chain couples TRBV2 to TRBJ1-1, with TRBD1 identical over 7 bases. Germline CDR1 and CDR2: SNHLY and FYNNEI. After removal of 6 bases from V and 3 bases from J, the junction contained 4 bases not matched to a gene. CDR3 size: 13 residues. CDR3 protein: CASSTTGDTEAFF. DNA for the CDR3: TGTGCCAGCAGCACCACAGGGGACACTGAAGCTTTCTTT.

The chain combines TRBV11-3 with TRBJ2-1; weak D call: TRBD2 (6 bases). The germline V gene encodes CDR1 SGHNT and CDR2 YENEEA. The CDR3 consists of 17 residues. Trimming took off 1 base at V and 0 bases at J, with 13 bases between the two ends. CDR3 residues: CASSLAPAGSSYNEQFF. The CDR3 DNA is TGTGCCAGCAGCTTAGCACCTGCGGGGTCCTCCTACAATGAGCAGTTCTTC.

The V and J genes are TRBV19 and TRBJ2-7, with D possibly matching TRBD2 (6 bases). Trimming shortened V by 5 bases and J by 7 bases, and 21 bases separated the two germline ends. The CDR3 length is 15 residues. Germline V lookup: CDR1 LNHDA, CDR2 SQIVND (reference sequence). CDR3 coding DNA: TGTGCCAGTAGTGTACTCGGGGGTCCCTCTGGTGAGCAGTACTTC. Protein: CASSVLGGPSGEQYF.

The chain joins TRBV11-1 to TRBJ2-5, with 7 nucleotides matching TRBD1. J gave up 5 bases and V 4 bases, and 7 bases lay outside the gene matches. This CDR3 is built from 14 residues. Germline loops: CDR1 SGHAT, CDR2 FQDESV (reference sequence). In nucleotides, the CDR3 is TGTGCCAGCAGCTCCCTACAGGGGAAGGAGACCCAGTACTTC. Residues: CASSSLQGKETQYF.

The gene calls are TRBV10-1 and TRBJ1-5; 7 nucleotides align to TRBD1. The germline gives CDR1 WNHNN, CDR2 SYGVQD (reference sequence). There are 16 residues in the CDR3. J gave up 3 bases and V 8 bases, and 13 bases lay outside the gene matches. In DNA form, the CDR3 reads TGCGCCAGCGAAGGGGGCCTTGACAGGGTCAATCAGCCCCAGCATTTT. Protein product: CASEGGLDRVNQPQHF.

V is TRBV11-2 and J is TRBJ2-3; D unclear. The CDR3 spans 12 residues. Trimming took off 3 bases at V and 5 bases at J, with 6 bases between the two ends. Germline CDR1 and CDR2: SGHAT and FQNNGV. The CDR3 DNA is TGTGCCAGCAGCTTTTCCCGAGATACGCAGTATTTT. Translated, it gives CASSFSRDTQYF.

The V and J genes are TRBV28 and TRBJ1-1; D uncertain. CDR3 length: 13 residues. Germline CDR1 is MDHEN and CDR2 is SYDVKM. Deletions cut 11 bases from V and 4 bases from J, with 17 bases between. As DNA, the CDR3 is TGTGCCTCACTCCGTGGGTCGCTCACTGAAGCTTTCTTT. Translating gives CASLRGSLTEAFF.

The rearrangement joins TRBV5-1 to TRBJ2-1, with TRBD2 matching 13 bases. Unmatched junction bases numbered 9, after V lost 3 bases and J lost 9 bases. The CDR3 runs 16 residues. Germline lookup yields CDR1 SGHRS and CDR2 YFSETQ. The CDR3 nucleotides are TGCGCCAGCAGCTACACAGGGACTAGCGGGGAGAGTGAGCAGTTCTTC. This translates into CASSYTGTSGESEQFF.

The CDR3, as DNA: TGTGCCAGTAGTATCCGGCGGGAGACTTCCTACGAGCAGTACTTC. Translating it yields CASSIRRETSYEQYF. The rearrangement joins TRBV19 to TRBJ2-7, with 7 bases that match TRBD2. The CDR3 sequence is 15 residues long. The V gene's germline CDR1 is LNHDA and CDR2 SQIVND (reference sequence). V lost 3 bases, J lost 1 base, and 6 bases stayed unmatched.

J is TRBJ2-2 and V is TRBV7-2, with D possibly being TRBD2 (5 bases). Germline assignment: CDR1 SGHTA and CDR2 FQGNSA. The CDR3 spans 14 residues. V lost 2 bases and J lost 4, with 8 bases in between. The CDR3 protein is CASSLKRSTGELFF. The DNA of the CDR3 is TGTGCCAGCAGCTTAAAGCGGAGCACCGGGGAGCTGTTTTTT.

This rearrangement joins TRBV18 to TRBJ2-6; D may match TRBD1 or TRBD2 (6 bases each). The CDR3 totals 17 residues. Trimming stripped 3 bases from V and 4 bases from J, with 16 bases between. Germline values: CDR1 KGHSH, CDR2 LQKENI. The CDR3 sequence: CASSPSRGTSGANVLTF. In nucleotides, the CDR3 is TGTGCCAGCTCACCGTCCCGGGGGACATCCGGGGCCAACGTCCTGACTTTC.

This clone was seen just once. V gene TRBV2 combines with J gene TRBJ1-4; TRBD1 aligns across 9 bases. The junction had 7 bases not matched to a gene; V was cut back by 9 bases and J by 8 bases. Looked up from germline, CDR1 is SNHLY and CDR2 is FYNNEI. CDR3 size: 13 residues. The CDR3 region is CASKQGAEEKLFF. For the CDR3, the DNA is TGTGCCAGTAAACAGGGGGCAGAGGAAAAACTGTTTTTT.

The chain carries TRBV28 and TRBJ1-1; possibly TRBD1 for D (5 bases). Trimming took 8 bases from V and 0 from J, leaving 10 bases between them. The CDR3 has 13 residues. CDR1 and CDR2 (germline): MDHEN, SYDVKM. CDR3 sequence: CASQGYMNTEAFF. The CDR3 DNA sequence: TGTGCCAGCCAGGGATACATGAACACTGAAGCTTTCTTT.

The V and J genes are TRBV7-2 and TRBJ1-1, with D possibly matching TRBD1 (6 bases). The CDR3 is 15 amino acids. V lost 6 bases and J lost 3, with 17 bases in between. The germline gives CDR1 SGHTA, CDR2 FQGNSA. The CDR3 coding sequence is TGTGCCAGCAGTGATCGACAGGTGCGATACACTGAAGCTTTCTTT. Its protein is CASSDRQVRYTEAFF.

The V gene is TRBV5-6, the J gene TRBJ2-7; unclear D gene. The CDR3 loop spans 11 amino acids. Trimming left V 2 bases short and J 4 bases short, with 4 bases between. Looked up from germline, CDR1 is SGHDT and CDR2 is YYEEEE. The CDR3 nucleotides are TGTGCCAGCAGCTTAGCATACGAGCAGTACTTC. Protein product: CASSLAYEQYF.

The chain carries TRBV28 and TRBJ2-3; TRBD2 might be the D (6 bases). CDR3 length: 15 amino acids. Germline-derived CDR1 and CDR2 are MDHEN and SYDVKM. V was clipped by 5 bases and J by 1 base, with 13 bases between them. CDR3 nucleotides: TGTGCCAGCAGTCCTTTCAAGCGGGGCACAGATACGCAGTATTTT. Translated: CASSPFKRGTDTQYF.

This chain uses TRBV5-6 with TRBJ2-5, with 9 bases matching TRBD2. Germline lookup yields CDR1 SGHDT and CDR2 YYEEEE. There are 16 residues in the CDR3. After removal of 2 bases from V and 3 bases from J, the junction contained 8 bases not matched to a gene. The CDR3 bases are TGTGCCAGCAGCTTCGGGAATAGCGGGGGTAAAGAGACCCAGTACTTC. This sequence encodes CASSFGNSGGKETQYF. Variable domain in full (rest from reference TRBV5-6 and TRBJ2-5): DAGVTQSPTHLIKTRGQQVTLRCSPKSGHDTVSWYQQALGQGPQFIFQYYEEEERQRGNFPDRFSGHQFPNYSSELNVNALLLGDSALYLCASSFGNSGGKETQYFGPGTRLLVL.

The chain couples TRBV10-3 to TRBJ2-3; D not resolved. The CDR3 is 13 residues long. Trimming stripped 7 bases from V and 3 bases from J, with 11 bases between. Per germline, CDR1 ENHRY and CDR2 SYGVKD. The CDR3 here is CAIKMVATDTQYF. The CDR3 DNA sequence: TGTGCCATCAAAATGGTAGCTACAGATACGCAGTATTTT.